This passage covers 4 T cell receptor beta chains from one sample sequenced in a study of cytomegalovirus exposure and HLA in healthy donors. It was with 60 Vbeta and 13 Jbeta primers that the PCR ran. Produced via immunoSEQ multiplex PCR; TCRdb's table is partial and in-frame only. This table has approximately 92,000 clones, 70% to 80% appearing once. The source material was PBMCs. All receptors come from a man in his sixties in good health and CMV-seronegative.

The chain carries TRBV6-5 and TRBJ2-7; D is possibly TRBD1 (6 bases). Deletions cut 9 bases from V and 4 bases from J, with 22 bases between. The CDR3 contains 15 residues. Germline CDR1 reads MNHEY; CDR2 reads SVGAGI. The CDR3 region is CARRENCRGYYEQYF. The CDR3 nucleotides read TGTGCCAGGAGAGAGAACTGCAGGGGTTATTACGAGCAGTACTTC.

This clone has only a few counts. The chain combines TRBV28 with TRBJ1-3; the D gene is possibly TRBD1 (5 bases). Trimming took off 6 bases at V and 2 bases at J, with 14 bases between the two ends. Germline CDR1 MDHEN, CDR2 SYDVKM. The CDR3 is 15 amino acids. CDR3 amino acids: CASRPPGPPGNTIYF. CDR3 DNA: TGTGCCAGCAGACCTCCAGGGCCCCCTGGAAACACCATATATTTT.

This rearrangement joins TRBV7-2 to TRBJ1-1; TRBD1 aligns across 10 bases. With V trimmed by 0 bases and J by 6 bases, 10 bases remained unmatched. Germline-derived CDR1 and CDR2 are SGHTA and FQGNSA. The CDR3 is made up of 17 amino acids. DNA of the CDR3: TGTGCCAGCAGCTTAGCGGGCCTAGGGGGGACAGGGGCTGAAGCTTTCTTT. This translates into CASSLAGLGGTGAEAFF.

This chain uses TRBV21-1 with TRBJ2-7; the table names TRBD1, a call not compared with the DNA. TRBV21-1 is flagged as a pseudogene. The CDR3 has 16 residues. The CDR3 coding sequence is TGTGCCAGCAGCATACGGACAGGGGCAAGCTCCTACGAGCAGTACTTC. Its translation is CASSIRTGASSYEQYF.